The 18 T cell receptor beta chains below all came from one sample that was sequenced in a study of blood T cells in healthy people across ages. The second PCR ran about 6 to 11 cycles with a sample-barcoded 5' primer and J-beta primers. Each CDR3 protein is one row after TCRdb ran MiXCR on the 5' RACE reads. The repertoire has almost 300,000 distinct CDR3 sequences, 25% to 30% of them found once; the top ten carry approximately 28%. What was sequenced was blood. The origin of the receptors is a woman in her 70s in good health.

This clonotype was observed a handful of times. V usage is TRBV20-1 and J usage is TRBJ1-3, with D possibly being TRBD1 (5 bases). There are 16 residues in the CDR3. With 2 bases removed from V and 0 bases from J, the gap between germline ends came to 14 bases. Germline lookup yields CDR1 DFQATT and CDR2 SNEGSKA (reference sequence). The CDR3 DNA reads as TGCAGTGCTAGATGGGAGGGGAGAAGCTCTGGAAACACCATATATTTT. This gives the protein CSARWEGRSSGNTIYF.

This chain links TRBV5-5 with TRBJ1-5; no reliable D call. CDR3 length: 15 amino acids. V lost 4 bases and J 0 bases, leaving 11 bases between the germline ends. CDR1 is SGHKS, CDR2 YYEKEE, per germline (reference sequence). The DNA for the CDR3 is TGTGCCAGCAGCATAAGCGCTTATAGCAATCAGCCCCAGCATTTT. Residues: CASSISAYSNQPQHF.

V gene TRBV9 combines with J gene TRBJ1-6; D uncertain. Trimming left V 0 bases short and J 10 bases short, with 8 bases between. This CDR3 comprises 13 residues. CDR1 and CDR2 (germline): SGDLS, YYNGEE. This CDR3 is CASSVGRGSPLHF. CDR3 nucleotide sequence: TGTGCCAGCAGCGTAGGAAGAGGCTCACCCCTCCACTTT.

The chain recombines TRBV7-9 with TRBJ2-2; D possibly uses TRBD1 or TRBD2 (5 bases each). This CDR3 contains 14 residues. CDR1 is SEHNR, CDR2 FQNEAQ, per germline (reference sequence). V was cut by 8 bases and J by 0 bases, with 10 bases left in between. The CDR3 loop reads CASRGAANTGELFF. CDR3 bases: TGTGCCAGCCGAGGGGCCGCGAACACCGGGGAGCTGTTTTTT.

The genes are TRBV20-1 and TRBJ2-4; 8 nucleotides agree with TRBD2. V lost 2 bases and J lost 5; bases outside the gene matches: 5. The CDR3 spans 14 residues. Per the germline V gene, CDR1 is DFQATT and CDR2 is SNEGSKA (reference sequence). The CDR3 sequence is CSARRKLAENIQYF. CDR3 in DNA: TGCAGTGCTAGACGAAAACTAGCGGAAAACATTCAGTACTTC.

The V gene is TRBV7-9, the J gene TRBJ1-6, with D possibly being TRBD1 (6 bases). CDR1 and CDR2 (germline): SEHNR, FQNEAQ (reference sequence). Trimming shortened V by 5 bases and J by 8 bases, and 13 bases separated the two germline ends. CDR3 length: 14 residues. The CDR3 coding sequence is TGTGCCAGCAGCCCGACACAGGGCGATTCACCCCTCCACTTT. This sequence encodes CASSPTQGDSPLHF.

The chain joins TRBV27 to TRBJ2-5; no clear D. This CDR3 has 12 residues. Trimming took off 7 bases at V and 5 bases at J, with 11 bases between the two ends. Germline V gene sequence: CDR1 MNHEY, CDR2 SMNVEV (reference sequence). The CDR3 DNA follows: TGTGCCAGCAAAAACGTGGCGGAGACCCAGTACTTC. This gives the protein CASKNVAETQYF.

This clonotype was recorded many times. The chain is built from TRBV18 and TRBJ2-1, with D perhaps matching TRBD2 (7 bases). V was trimmed by 6 bases and J by 6 bases, leaving 12 bases between them. The CDR3 is 13 amino acids. The germline gives CDR1 KGHSH, CDR2 LQKENI. The CDR3: CASSTGGLNEQFF. DNA for the CDR3: TGTGCCAGCTCTACGGGGGGCCTCAATGAGCAGTTCTTC. The whole variable domain, filled in from reference TRBV18 and TRBJ2-1, reads NAGVMQNPRHLVRRRGQEARLRCSPMKGHSHVYWYRQLPEEGLKFMVYLQKENIIDESGMPKERFSAEFPKEGPSILRIQQVVRGDSAAYFCASSTGGLNEQFFGPGTRLTVL.

V and J are TRBV6-1 and TRBJ2-3; tentative D call: TRBD2 (6 bases). Germline values: CDR1 MNHNS, CDR2 SASEGT. CDR3 length: 12 amino acids. With 6 bases removed from V and 12 bases from J, the gap between germline ends came to 16 bases. The CDR3 is CASSGTGSRQYF. The CDR3 DNA reads as TGTGCCAGCAGCGGAACCGGGAGTAGACAGTATTTT.

The V and J genes are TRBV15 and TRBJ2-1, with D possibly matching TRBD1 (6 bases). Germline CDR1 is LNHNV and CDR2 is YYDKDF (reference sequence). V was pared by 1 base and J by 6 bases, with 16 bases between. CDR3 size: 16 residues. The CDR3 sequence: CATSRVSGDRINEQFF. The CDR3 DNA is TGTGCCACCAGCAGAGTGTCAGGGGATCGAATCAATGAGCAGTTCTTC.

This clonotype appeared a few times. The chain joins TRBV6-2 or TRBV6-3 to TRBJ2-1, with D hard to call. This CDR3 spans 12 amino acids. Germline-derived CDR1 and CDR2 are MNHEY and SVGEGT. V lost 6 bases and J 10 bases, leaving 13 bases between the germline ends. The CDR3 region is CASRYNSVEQFF. The CDR3 DNA reads as TGTGCCAGCAGATATAACAGCGTAGAGCAGTTCTTC.

This clonotype was seen more than once but under ten times. This chain uses TRBV5-1 with TRBJ2-7; 10 nucleotides align to TRBD1. V was pared by 5 bases and J by 3 bases, with 5 bases of the junction left unmatched. The CDR3 consists of 14 residues. Germline CDR1 and CDR2: SGHRS and YFSETQ. The CDR3 region has the DNA TGCGCCAGCAGGGAGGGACAGGGGTACTACGAGCAGTACTTC. It codes for CASREGQGYYEQYF.

This clonotype came up a few times. The chain has TRBV27 and TRBJ2-1; D call uncertain. CDR1 is MNHEY and CDR2 is SMNVEV in the germline V gene (reference sequence). This CDR3 has 14 residues. V lost 3 bases to trimming and J lost 0 bases, with 6 bases between them. In DNA form, the CDR3 reads TGTGCCAGCAGTTTCTTTAGCTCCTACAATGAGCAGTTCTTC. It translates to CASSFFSSYNEQFF.

The gene calls are TRBV7-9 and TRBJ2-5, with TRBD1 as a possible D gene (5 bases). Per germline, CDR1 SEHNR and CDR2 FQNEAQ (reference sequence). The CDR3 is 15 amino acids. V lost 6 bases to trimming and J lost 0 bases, with 14 bases between them. In DNA, the CDR3 is TGTGCCAGCAGGCTAGGGGCCCTGTACCAAGAGACCCAGTACTTC. Its translation is CASRLGALYQETQYF.

This clonotype was seen more than once but under ten times. The rearrangement uses TRBV6-2 or TRBV6-3 and TRBJ2-2; D perhaps matches TRBD2 (6 bases). The CDR3 covers 14 residues. CDR1 and CDR2 (germline): MNHEY, SVGEGT. V lost 6 bases, J lost 5 bases, and 13 bases lay in between. The CDR3 loop is CASRPGTLTGELFF. CDR3 in DNA: TGTGCCAGCAGACCCGGGACTCTTACCGGGGAGCTGTTTTTT.

In its sample, this clonotype is medium-sized. This chain uses TRBV11-1 with TRBJ1-1; D is ambiguous. The ends were cut back, 3 bases at V and 7 bases at J, with 9 bases in the middle. This CDR3 spans 12 amino acids. From germline, CDR1 is SGHAT and CDR2 FQDESV (reference sequence). Here the CDR3 DNA reads TGTGCCAGCAGCTTGTCTGGCTTTGAAGCTTTCTTT. Residues: CASSLSGFEAFF.

V and J are TRBV5-1 and TRBJ2-5; no firm D call. CDR1 SGHRS and CDR2 YFSETQ come from the germline V gene. The V and J ends lost 0 bases and 0 bases respectively, with 6 bases between them. The CDR3 length is 14 residues. DNA of the CDR3: TGCGCCAGCAGCTTGGGTGCGGACCAAGAGACCCAGTACTTC. Protein: CASSLGADQETQYF. Full variable domain (remainder filled in from reference TRBV5-1 and TRBJ2-5): KAGVTQTPRYLIKTRGQQVTLSCSPISGHRSVSWYQQTPGQGLQFLFEYFSETQRNKGNFPGRFSGRQFSNSRSEMNVSTLELGDSALYLCASSLGADQETQYFGPGTRLLVL.

This chain uses TRBV9 with TRBJ2-5; D possibly corresponds to TRBD2 (6 bases). The CDR3 runs to 14 residues. V was shortened by 0 bases and J by 1 base, with 7 bases between the two germline ends. Germline values: CDR1 SGDLS, CDR2 YYNGEE. CDR3 coding DNA: TGTGCCAGCAGCGTAGGGCGGGGCCAAGAGACCCAGTACTTC. This sequence encodes CASSVGRGQETQYF.